Listed below are T cell receptor beta chains from one sample, sequenced in a study of immune evolution from preneoplasia to lung adenocarcinoma. This table comes from immunoSEQ multiplex PCR, and its TCRdb copy is limited to in-frame clones, with some not included. The repertoire consists of approximately 4,200 clones, with roughly 79% occurring once and the leading ten covering 8.2%. Sequenced input: FFPE adjacent normal lung tissue. Source of these receptors: a donor older than 65 with lung adenocarcinoma. CDR3s include the opening cysteine and the closing phenylalanine or tryptophan. A D gene is named only where the DNA matches it firmly. Expanded clones are given a class, and other clones once, few, many or no size at all.

CDR3 protein	CDR3 DNA	D gene	V gene	J gene	clone size	CDR3 length
CASSFGETQYF	TGCGCCAGCAGCTTTGGGGAGACCCAGTACTTC	.	TRBV5-1	TRBJ2-5	.	11
CASSYRDGTNEKLFF	TGTGCCAGCAGTTACCGGGACGGAACTAATGAAAAACTGTTTTTT	.	TRBV27	TRBJ1-4	few	15
CASSPSPGLQETQYF	TGTGCCAGCAGTCCCAGCCCGGGCCTACAAGAGACCCAGTACTTC	.	TRBV11-3	TRBJ2-5	.	15
CASSLLGRTSYNEQFF	TGCGCCAGCAGCCTCCTGGGTAGGACTTCCTACAATGAGCAGTTCTTC	.	TRBV5-1	TRBJ2-1	.	16
CASSGRGKGTEAFF	TGTGCCAGCAGCGGGAGGGGGAAGGGCACTGAAGCTTTCTTT	.	TRBV5-4	TRBJ1-1	once	14
CAWSPGNQETQYF	TGTGCCTGGAGTCCTGGTAACCAAGAGACCCAGTACTTC	.	TRBV30	TRBJ2-5	.	13
CASSLDGRNEQFF	TGTGCCAGCAGCCTTGACGGGCGAAATGAGCAGTTCTTC	.	TRBV4-2	TRBJ2-1	once	13
CASSEDRAGYEQYF	TGTGCCAGCAGTGAGGACAGGGCGGGCTACGAGCAGTACTTC	TRBD1	TRBV2	TRBJ2-7	.	14
CASSVLLDGETQYF	TGTGCCAGCAGCGTTCTGCTAGATGGGGAGACCCAGTACTTC	.	TRBV7-9	TRBJ2-5	.	14
CASSEEPGHPRDGYTF	TGTGCCAGCAGTGAGGAACCGGGACACCCAAGGGATGGCTACACCTTC	.	TRBV6-1	TRBJ1-2	once	16
CASTSGRIPYNEQFF	TGTGCCAGCACGAGCGGGAGAATCCCCTACAATGAGCAGTTCTTC	TRBD2	TRBV27	TRBJ2-1	.	15
CATRGGTSYEQYF	TGTGCCACGAGAGGCGGGACTAGCTACGAGCAGTACTTC	TRBD2	TRBV2	TRBJ2-7	.	13
CASSFKYDRIIYNEQFF	TGTGCCAGCAGCTTCAAATATGACAGGATCATATACAATGAGCAGTTCTTC	.	TRBV5-6	TRBJ2-1	.	17
CAWSTPSGGTYNEQFF	TGTGCCTGGAGTACCCCTAGCGGGGGGACTTACAATGAGCAGTTCTTC	TRBD2	TRBV30	TRBJ2-1	.	16
CASSDQGGSYEQYF	TGCGCCAGCAGCGACCAGGGGGGCTCCTACGAGCAGTACTTC	.	TRBV5-1	TRBJ2-7	.	14
CASSLVQGAYTEVFF	TGTGCCAGCAGCTTGGTTCAGGGGGCTTACACTGAAGTTTTCTTT	TRBD1	TRBV5-4	TRBJ1-1	.	15
CASSSRTGWGTEAFF	TGTGCCAGCAGCTCACGAACCGGATGGGGCACTGAAGCTTTCTTT	.	TRBV11-2	TRBJ1-1	.	15
CSATKGTGRFGDTQYF	TGCAGCGCTACAAAGGGGACAGGGAGGTTTGGAGATACGCAGTATTTT	TRBD1	TRBV29-1	TRBJ2-3	.	16
CASSLEGNSNQPQHF	TGTGCCAGCAGCTTGGAGGGGAACAGCAATCAGCCCCAGCATTTT	.	TRBV5-5	TRBJ1-5	.	15
CASSVGTGVIGETQYF	TGTGCCAGCAGCGTAGGGACAGGGGTTATAGGAGAGACCCAGTACTTC	TRBD1	TRBV9	TRBJ2-5	.	16
CAWSGGYGMNTEAFF	TGTGCCTGGAGCGGGGGGTACGGTATGAACACTGAAGCTTTCTTT	.	TRBV30	TRBJ1-1	.	15
CASSGGLYTDTQYF	TGCGCCAGCAGCGGAGGACTGTACACAGATACGCAGTATTTT	.	TRBV5-1	TRBJ2-3	.	14
CASSNYGYEQYF	TGTGCCAGTAGTAACTATGGCTACGAGCAGTACTTC	.	TRBV19	TRBJ2-7	.	12
CASIKDRGVAEQYF	TGTGCCAGCATTAAAGACAGGGGGGTAGCCGAGCAGTACTTC	TRBD1	TRBV2	TRBJ2-7	.	14
CAIRGTGEANEQFF	TGTGCCATCAGGGGGACAGGGGAGGCCAATGAGCAGTTCTTC	TRBD1	TRBV10-3	TRBJ2-1	.	14
CASSVGQGHSTDTQYF	TGTGCCAGCAGCGTAGGCCAGGGTCATAGCACAGATACGCAGTATTTT	.	TRBV9	TRBJ2-3	.	16
CASSRQVQTENTEAFF	TGTGCCAGCAGTCGCCAGGTACAGACAGAGAACACTGAAGCTTTCTTT	.	TRBV27	TRBJ1-1	.	16
CASSEAPENEQFF	TGTGCCAGCAGTGAGGCACCCGAAAATGAGCAGTTCTTC	.	TRBV2	TRBJ2-1	.	13
CASSLEFGTGELFF	TGTGCCAGCAGCTTAGAGTTCGGGACCGGGGAGCTGTTTTTT	.	TRBV11-2	TRBJ2-2	.	14
CASSTRRAGVLNEQFF	TGTGCCAGCAGCACTCGAAGGGCGGGAGTGTTGAATGAGCAGTTCTTC	TRBD2	TRBV7-6	TRBJ2-1	once	16
CAWESPGGMDTQYF	TGTGCCTGGGAATCCCCCGGGGGCATGGATACGCAGTATTTT	.	TRBV30	TRBJ2-3	once	14
CASRPGLQETQYF	TGTGCCAGCAGGCCGGGACTCCAAGAGACCCAGTACTTC	.	TRBV7-2	TRBJ2-5	.	13
CASSLEKTQYF	TGCGCCAGCAGCTTGGAGAAAACCCAGTACTTC	.	TRBV5-1	TRBJ2-5	.	11
CASSSQFEDTQYF	TGTGCCAGCAGCTCCCAGTTTGAGGATACGCAGTATTTT	.	TRBV6-5	TRBJ2-3	.	13
CASSLRASGAYEQYF	TGTGCCAGCAGCTTAAGGGCTAGCGGGGCCTACGAGCAGTACTTC	TRBD2	TRBV7-2	TRBJ2-7	.	15
CSVEVGQVATNEKLFF	TGCAGCGTTGAAGTCGGACAGGTTGCAACTAATGAAAAACTGTTTTTT	TRBD1	TRBV29-1	TRBJ1-4	.	16
CASSKTSGFGELFF	TGTGCCAGCAGCAAGACTAGCGGGTTCGGGGAGCTGTTTTTT	TRBD2	TRBV11-3	TRBJ2-2	large	14
CASSVDNSHTGELFF	TGTGCCAGCAGCGTAGACAACAGTCACACCGGGGAGCTGTTTTTT	.	TRBV9	TRBJ2-2	.	15
CASSLDTGVDGNTIYF	TGTGCCAGCAGCTTAGACACGGGGGTAGACGGAAACACCATATATTTT	.	TRBV7-9	TRBJ1-3	few	16
CASSLGQTGAHEQYF	TGCGCCAGCAGCTTAGGGCAAACAGGGGCTCACGAGCAGTACTTC	TRBD1	TRBV5-1	TRBJ2-7	.	15
CASSGASGAHNEQFF	TGTGCCAGCAGTGGGGCTAGCGGAGCCCACAATGAGCAGTTCTTC	TRBD2	TRBV6-4	TRBJ2-1	.	15
CASSFRDRNYGYTF	TGTGCCAGCAGCTTCCGGGACAGAAACTATGGCTACACCTTC	TRBD1	TRBV5-6	TRBJ1-2	.	14
CASKRGDRKSYEQYF	TGTGCCAGCAAGCGGGGGGACAGGAAAAGCTACGAGCAGTACTTC	.	TRBV6-4	TRBJ2-7	.	15
CASSTDINYGYTF	TGTGCCAGCAGCACGGACATAAACTATGGCTACACCTTC	.	TRBV6-6	TRBJ1-2	.	13
CASSRLAGVVDTQYF	TGCGCCAGCAGCCGACTAGCGGGAGTGGTAGATACGCAGTATTTT	TRBD2	TRBV10-1	TRBJ2-3	large	15
CASSNRGGGSTDTQYF	TGTGCCAGCAGCAATAGAGGGGGAGGGAGCACAGATACGCAGTATTTT	.	TRBV7-9	TRBJ2-3	.	16
CASSIRRGWVTEAFF	TGTGCCAGCAGCATAAGGCGGGGTTGGGTCACTGAAGCTTTCTTT	.	TRBV11-2	TRBJ1-1	.	15
CASSRKMGQGGETQYF	TGTGCCAGCAGCCGAAAAATGGGACAGGGTGGGGAGACCCAGTACTTC	TRBD1	TRBV11-2	TRBJ2-5	.	16
CASRSEVDTQYF	TGTGCCAGCAGGTCGGAGGTAGATACGCAGTATTTT	.	TRBV6-5	TRBJ2-3	.	12
CASSLSRGWGETQYF	TGTGCCAGCAGTTTAAGCCGGGGCTGGGGAGAGACCCAGTACTTC	.	TRBV27	TRBJ2-5	.	15
CASSQGPIHKQYF	TGTGCCAGCAGCCAAGGTCCCATTCACAAGCAGTACTTC	.	TRBV14	TRBJ2-7	.	13
CASRGLAESNEQFF	TGTGCCAGCAGAGGACTAGCGGAGTCCAATGAGCAGTTCTTC	TRBD2	TRBV25-1	TRBJ2-1	.	14
CASSLWGGTDTQYF	TGTGCCAGCAGCTTGTGGGGGGGCACAGATACGCAGTATTTT	.	TRBV7-2	TRBJ2-3	few	14
CASSYQGLRAGELFF	TGTGCCAGCAGCTATCAGGGTTTGCGGGCCGGGGAGCTGTTTTTT	.	TRBV7-2	TRBJ2-2	.	15
CASRDWGYEQYF	TGTGCCAGCAGGGACTGGGGATACGAGCAGTACTTC	.	TRBV6-1	TRBJ2-7	once	12